This T cell receptor (beta chain) was sequenced in a study of blood T cell repertoires in COVID-19. On the study more broadly: Sites across the United States, Italy and Spain contributed samples from acute and convalescent COVID-19.

The V and J ends lost 5 bases and 6 bases, in that order; junction bases with no gene match: 2. Germline V gene sequence: CDR1 LNHDA, CDR2 SQIVND (reference sequence). The CDR3 runs to 13 residues. Profiling relied on immunoSEQ multiplex PCR, and the TCRdb table lists in-frame clones only, not all of them. The top ten hold approximately 12% of the sample, which has approximately 99,000 clones, about 86% seen once. Input material: peripheral blood. The chain joins TRBV19 to TRBJ1-5, with TRBD1 matching 9 bases. The sequence was obtained from a woman aged 55-75 years in a cohort sampled during active or convalescent COVID-19. DNA for the CDR3: TGTGCCAGTAGTCCACAGGGGGCTCAGCCCCAGCATTTT. It yields the protein CASSPQGAQPQHF.